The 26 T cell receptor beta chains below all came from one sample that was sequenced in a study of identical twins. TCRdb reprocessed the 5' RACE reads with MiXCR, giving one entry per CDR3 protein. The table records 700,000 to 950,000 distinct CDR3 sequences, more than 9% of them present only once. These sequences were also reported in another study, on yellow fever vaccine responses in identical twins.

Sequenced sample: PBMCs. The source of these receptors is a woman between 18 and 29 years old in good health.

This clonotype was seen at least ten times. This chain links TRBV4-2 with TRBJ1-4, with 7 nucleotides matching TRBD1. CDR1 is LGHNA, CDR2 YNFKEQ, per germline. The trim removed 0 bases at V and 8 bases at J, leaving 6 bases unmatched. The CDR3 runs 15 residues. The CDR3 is CASSQDYRGGEKLFF. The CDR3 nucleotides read TGTGCCAGCAGCCAAGATTACAGGGGCGGAGAAAAACTGTTTTTT.

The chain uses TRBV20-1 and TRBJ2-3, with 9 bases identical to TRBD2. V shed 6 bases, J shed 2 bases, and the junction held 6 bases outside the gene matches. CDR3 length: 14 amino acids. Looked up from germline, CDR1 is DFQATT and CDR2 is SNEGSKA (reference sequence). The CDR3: CSAISGGPTDTQYF. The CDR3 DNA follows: TGCAGTGCCATTAGCGGGGGCCCCACAGATACGCAGTATTTT.

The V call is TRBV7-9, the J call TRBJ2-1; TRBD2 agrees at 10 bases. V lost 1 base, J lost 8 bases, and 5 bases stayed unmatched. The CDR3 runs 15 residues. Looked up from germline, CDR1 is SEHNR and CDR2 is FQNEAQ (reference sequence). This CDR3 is CASSLGQRGGDEQFF. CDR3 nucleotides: TGTGCCAGCAGCTTAGGCCAGCGGGGGGGCGATGAGCAGTTCTTC.

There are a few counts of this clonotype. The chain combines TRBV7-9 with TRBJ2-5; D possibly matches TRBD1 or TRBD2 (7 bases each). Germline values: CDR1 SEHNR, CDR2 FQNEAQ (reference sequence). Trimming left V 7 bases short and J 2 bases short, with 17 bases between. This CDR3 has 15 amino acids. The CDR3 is CASTTQRDRQETQYF. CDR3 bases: TGTGCCAGCACCACCCAGCGGGACAGACAAGAGACCCAGTACTTC.

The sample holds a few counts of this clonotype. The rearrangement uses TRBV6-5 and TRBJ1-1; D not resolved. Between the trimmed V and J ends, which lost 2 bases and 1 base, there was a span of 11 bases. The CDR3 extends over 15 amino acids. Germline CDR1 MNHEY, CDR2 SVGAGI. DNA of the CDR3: TGTGCCAGCAGTTACCAGCGGACTGGGAACACTGAAGCTTTCTTT. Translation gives CASSYQRTGNTEAFF.

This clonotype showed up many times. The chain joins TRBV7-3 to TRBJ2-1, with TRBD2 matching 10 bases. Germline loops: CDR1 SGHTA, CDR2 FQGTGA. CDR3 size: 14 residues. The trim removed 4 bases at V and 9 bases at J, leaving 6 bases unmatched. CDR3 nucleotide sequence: TGTGCCAGCAGCTCTACTAGCGGGATTGGTGAGCAGTTCTTC. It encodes CASSSTSGIGEQFF.

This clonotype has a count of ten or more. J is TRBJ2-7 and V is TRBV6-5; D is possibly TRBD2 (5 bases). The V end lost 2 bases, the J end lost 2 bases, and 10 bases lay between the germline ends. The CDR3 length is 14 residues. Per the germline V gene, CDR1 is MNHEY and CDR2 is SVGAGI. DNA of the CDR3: TGTGCCAGCAGTTACGCAGGAGCGGCCTACGAGCAGTACTTC. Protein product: CASSYAGAAYEQYF.

The CDR3 DNA reads as TGCGCCAGCAGCCCTCCGGGACTATCAACCACAGATACGCAGTATTTT. Its translation is CASSPPGLSTTDTQYF. This chain joins TRBV5-1 and TRBJ2-3; 7 nucleotides align to TRBD2. Germline V lookup: CDR1 SGHRS, CDR2 YFSETQ. The CDR3 is 16 residues long. V shed 4 bases and J 2 bases; nucleotides not matched to a gene: 10.

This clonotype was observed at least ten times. CDR3 sequence (DNA): TGTGCCAGCAGCCCCTTCAAGGGCACTGAAGCTTTCTTT. Protein sequence: CASSPFKGTEAFF. This chain links TRBV14 with TRBJ1-1; D gene uncertain. Germline lookup yields CDR1 SGHDN and CDR2 FVKESK. The CDR3 is 13 amino acids. V dropped 4 bases and J dropped 4 bases, with 10 bases sitting between them.

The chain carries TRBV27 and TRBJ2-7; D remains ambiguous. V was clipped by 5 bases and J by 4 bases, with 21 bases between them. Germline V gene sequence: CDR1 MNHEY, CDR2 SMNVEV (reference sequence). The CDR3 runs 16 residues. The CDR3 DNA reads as TGTGCCAGCAGTCGGTGGACCACTCCCAAATTTTACGAGCAGTACGTC. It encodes CASSRWTTPKFYEQYV.

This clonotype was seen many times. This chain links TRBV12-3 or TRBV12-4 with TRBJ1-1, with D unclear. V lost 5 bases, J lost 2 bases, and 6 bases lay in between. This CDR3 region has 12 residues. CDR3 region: CASSISNTEAFF. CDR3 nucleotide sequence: TGTGCCAGCAGTATAAGCAACACTGAAGCTTTCTTT.

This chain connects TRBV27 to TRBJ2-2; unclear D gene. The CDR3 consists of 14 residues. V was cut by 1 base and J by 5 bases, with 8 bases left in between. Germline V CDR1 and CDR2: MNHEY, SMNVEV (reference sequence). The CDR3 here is CASSLFTLTGELFF. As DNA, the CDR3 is TGTGCCAGCAGTTTATTCACACTTACCGGGGAGCTGTTTTTT.

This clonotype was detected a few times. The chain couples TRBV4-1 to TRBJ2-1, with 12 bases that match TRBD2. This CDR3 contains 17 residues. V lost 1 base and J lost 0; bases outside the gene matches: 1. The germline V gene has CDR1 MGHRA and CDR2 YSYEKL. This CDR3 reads CASSQVTSGSSYNEQFF. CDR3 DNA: TGCGCCAGCAGCCAAGTGACTAGCGGGAGCTCCTACAATGAGCAGTTCTTC.

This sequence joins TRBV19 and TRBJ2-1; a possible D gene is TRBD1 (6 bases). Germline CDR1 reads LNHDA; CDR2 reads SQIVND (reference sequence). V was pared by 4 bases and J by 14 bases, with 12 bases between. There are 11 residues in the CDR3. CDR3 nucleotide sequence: TGTGCCAGTAGTACACCAGGGGTTGAGTTCTTC. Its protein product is CASSTPGVEFF.

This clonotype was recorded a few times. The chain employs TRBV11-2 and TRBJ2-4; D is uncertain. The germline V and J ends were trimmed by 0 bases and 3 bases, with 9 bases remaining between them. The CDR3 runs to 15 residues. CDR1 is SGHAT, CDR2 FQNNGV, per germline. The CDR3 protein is CASSLDYQGKNIQYF. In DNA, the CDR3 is TGTGCCAGCAGCTTAGACTACCAAGGCAAAAACATTCAGTACTTC.

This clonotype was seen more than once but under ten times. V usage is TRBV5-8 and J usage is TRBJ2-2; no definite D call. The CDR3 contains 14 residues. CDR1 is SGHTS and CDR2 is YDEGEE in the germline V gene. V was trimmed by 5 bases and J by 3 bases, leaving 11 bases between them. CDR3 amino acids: CASRTLRDTGELFF. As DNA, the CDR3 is TGTGCCAGCAGAACACTCCGTGACACCGGGGAGCTGTTTTTT.

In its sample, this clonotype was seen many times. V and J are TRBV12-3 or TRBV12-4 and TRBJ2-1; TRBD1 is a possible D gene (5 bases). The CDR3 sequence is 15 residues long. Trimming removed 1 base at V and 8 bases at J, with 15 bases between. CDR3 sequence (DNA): TGTGCCAGCAGTTTAGGGGCAGGGCTTTCTGATGAGCAGTTCTTC. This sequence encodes CASSLGAGLSDEQFF.

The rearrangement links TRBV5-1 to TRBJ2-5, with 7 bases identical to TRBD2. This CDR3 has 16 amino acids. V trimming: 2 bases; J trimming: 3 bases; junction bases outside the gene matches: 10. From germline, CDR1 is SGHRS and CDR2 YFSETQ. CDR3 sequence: CASSFQRRGGEETQYF. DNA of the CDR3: TGCGCCAGCAGCTTTCAAAGGCGCGGGGGAGAAGAGACCCAGTACTTC.

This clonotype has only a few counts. In nucleotides, the CDR3 is TGTGCCACCCCCCGGCGGGAGAACGGGACCAAAAACATTCAGTACTTC. It translates to CATPRRENGTKNIQYF. The chain links TRBV25-1 to TRBJ2-4, with 7 bases that match TRBD2. This CDR3 has 16 amino acids. The V segment lost 10 bases and the J segment 2 bases; nucleotides outside the gene matches: 14. The germline CDR1 and CDR2 sequences are MGHDK and SYGVNS. Full variable domain (remainder filled in from reference TRBV25-1 and TRBJ2-4): EADIYQTPRYLVIGTGKKITLECSQTMGHDKMYWYQQDPGMELHLIHYSYGVNSTEKGDLSSESTVSRIRTEHFPLTLESARPSHTSQYLCATPRRENGTKNIQYFGAGTRLSVL.

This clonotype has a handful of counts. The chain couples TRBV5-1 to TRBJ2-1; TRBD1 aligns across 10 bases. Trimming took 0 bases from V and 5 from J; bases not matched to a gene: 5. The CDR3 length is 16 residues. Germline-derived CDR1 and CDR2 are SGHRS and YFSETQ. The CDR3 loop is CASSLVLGQGDNEQFF. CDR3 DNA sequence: TGCGCCAGCAGCTTGGTTTTAGGACAGGGGGACAATGAGCAGTTCTTC.

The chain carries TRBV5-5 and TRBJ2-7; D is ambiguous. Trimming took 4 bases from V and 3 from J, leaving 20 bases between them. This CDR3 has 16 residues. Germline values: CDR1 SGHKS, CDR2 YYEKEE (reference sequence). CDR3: CASSPGFLCSNYEQYV. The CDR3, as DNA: TGTGCCAGCAGCCCCGGGTTCCTGTGTTCTAACTACGAGCAGTACGTC.

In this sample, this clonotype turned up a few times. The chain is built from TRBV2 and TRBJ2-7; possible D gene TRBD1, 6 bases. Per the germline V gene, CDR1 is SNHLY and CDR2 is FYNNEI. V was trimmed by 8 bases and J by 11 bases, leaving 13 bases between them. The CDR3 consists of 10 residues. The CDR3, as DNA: TGTGCCAGCGGGGGCAGGGTGGAGTACTTC. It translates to CASGGRVEYF.

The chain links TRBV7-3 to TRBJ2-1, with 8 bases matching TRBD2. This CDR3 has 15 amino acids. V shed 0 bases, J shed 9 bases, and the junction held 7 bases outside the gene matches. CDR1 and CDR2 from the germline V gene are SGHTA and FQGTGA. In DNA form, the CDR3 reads TGTGCCAGCAGCTTAACGCCAGCGGGAGTGACTGAGCAGTTCTTC. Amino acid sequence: CASSLTPAGVTEQFF.

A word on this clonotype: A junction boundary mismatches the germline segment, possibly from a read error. CDR3 nucleotide sequence: TGCTGTGCTACCGGGACAGGGTCGGTAATCAACACTGAAGCTTTCTTT. This gives the protein CCATGTGSVINTEAFF. The chain combines TRBV20-1 with TRBJ1-1; 9 bases fit TRBD1. CDR1 is DFQATT, CDR2 SNEGSKA, per germline (reference sequence). This CDR3 has 16 residues.

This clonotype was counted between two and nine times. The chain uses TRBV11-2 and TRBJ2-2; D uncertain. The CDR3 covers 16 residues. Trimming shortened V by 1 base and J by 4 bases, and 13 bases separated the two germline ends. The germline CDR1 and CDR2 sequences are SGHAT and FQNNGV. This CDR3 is CASSLGLFRGTGELFF. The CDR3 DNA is TGTGCCAGCAGCTTAGGTTTATTCCGTGGCACCGGGGAGCTGTTTTTT.

The CDR3 here is CATSDTRANDREGEQFF. In DNA, the CDR3 is TGTGCCACCAGTGATACCCGGGCAAACGACAGGGAGGGTGAGCAGTTCTTC. This chain uses TRBV24-1 with TRBJ2-1; D possibly matches TRBD1 or TRBD2 (7 bases each). From germline, CDR1 is KGHDR and CDR2 SFDVKD. The germline V and J ends were trimmed by 3 bases and 9 bases, with 23 bases remaining between them. This CDR3 region has 17 residues.